The clone carrying this T cell receptor beta chain was recorded once. Only in-frame clones appear in the TCRdb table, and some are missing; sequencing was by immunoSEQ multiplex PCR. The table has about 160,000 clones, approximately 82% seen once. This specimen comes from a study of blood T cell repertoires in COVID-19. Participants' reported clinical history set cohort assignment. Sample: PBMCs or T cells enriched from blood (not recorded which). The sequence derives from a man between 60 and 75 years old who had recovered from COVID-19.

The DNA of the CDR3 is TGTGCCAGCAGTCCCCCCAGCGGGGGGGCCCCGAGGGAGACCCAGTACTTC. Amino acids: CASSPPSGGAPRETQYF. V gene TRBV28 combines with J gene TRBJ2-5; 10 bases are a match to TRBD2. This CDR3 comprises 17 residues. With 5 bases clipped from V and 5 bases from J, the junction kept 14 bases outside the gene matches. Germline V gene data show CDR1 as MDHEN and CDR2 as SYDVKM.